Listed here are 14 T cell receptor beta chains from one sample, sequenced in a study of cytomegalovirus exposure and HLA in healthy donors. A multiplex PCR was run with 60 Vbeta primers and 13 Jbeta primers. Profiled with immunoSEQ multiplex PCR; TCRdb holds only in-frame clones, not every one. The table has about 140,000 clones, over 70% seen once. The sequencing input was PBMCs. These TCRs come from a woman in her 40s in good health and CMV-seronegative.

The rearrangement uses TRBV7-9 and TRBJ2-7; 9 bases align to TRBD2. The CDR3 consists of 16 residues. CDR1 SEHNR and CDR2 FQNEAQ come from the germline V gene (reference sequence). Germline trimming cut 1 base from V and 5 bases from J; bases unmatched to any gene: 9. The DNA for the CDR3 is TGTGCCAGCAGCTTAGTGCGGGGGGGCCTGTCCAACGAGCAGTACTTC. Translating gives CASSLVRGGLSNEQYF.

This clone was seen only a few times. The CDR3: CSVDSGTEAFF. In DNA, the CDR3 is TGCAGCGTTGACTCCGGCACTGAAGCTTTCTTT. The chain uses TRBV29-1 and TRBJ1-1; D call uncertain. V shed 3 bases and J shed 4 bases, with 6 bases lying between them. Germline CDR1 SQVTM, CDR2 ANQGSEA. This CDR3 is built from 11 residues.

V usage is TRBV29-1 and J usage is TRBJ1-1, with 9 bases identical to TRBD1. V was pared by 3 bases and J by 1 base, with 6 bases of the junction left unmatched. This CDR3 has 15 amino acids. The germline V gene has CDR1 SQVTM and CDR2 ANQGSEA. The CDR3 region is CSVEGTGLANTEAFF. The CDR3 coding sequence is TGCAGCGTTGAGGGGACAGGGTTGGCGAACACTGAAGCTTTCTTT.

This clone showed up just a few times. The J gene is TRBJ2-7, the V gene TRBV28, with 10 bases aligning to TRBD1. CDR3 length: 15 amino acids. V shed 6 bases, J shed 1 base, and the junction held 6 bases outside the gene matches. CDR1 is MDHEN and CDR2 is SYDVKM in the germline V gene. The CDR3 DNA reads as TGTGCCAGCAGAGGCAGGGACAGGGGTTCCTACGAGCAGTACTTC. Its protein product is CASRGRDRGSYEQYF.

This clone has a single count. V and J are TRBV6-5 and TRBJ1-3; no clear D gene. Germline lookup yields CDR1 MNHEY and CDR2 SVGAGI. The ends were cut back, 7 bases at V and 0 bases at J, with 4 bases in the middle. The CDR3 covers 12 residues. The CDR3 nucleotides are TGTGCCAGCATAAACTCTGGAAACACCATATATTTT. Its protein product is CASINSGNTIYF.

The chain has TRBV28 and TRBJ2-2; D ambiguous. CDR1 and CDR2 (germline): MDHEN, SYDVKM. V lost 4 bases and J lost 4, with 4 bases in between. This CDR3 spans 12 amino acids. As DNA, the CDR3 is TGTGCCAGCAGTTCATCCACCGGGGAGCTGTTTTTT. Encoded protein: CASSSSTGELFF. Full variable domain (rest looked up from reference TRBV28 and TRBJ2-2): DVKVTQSSRYLVKRTGEKVFLECVQDMDHENMFWYRQDPGLGLRLIYFSYDVKMKEKGDIPEGYSVSREKKERFSLILESASTNQTSMYLCASSSSTGELFFGEGSRLTVL.

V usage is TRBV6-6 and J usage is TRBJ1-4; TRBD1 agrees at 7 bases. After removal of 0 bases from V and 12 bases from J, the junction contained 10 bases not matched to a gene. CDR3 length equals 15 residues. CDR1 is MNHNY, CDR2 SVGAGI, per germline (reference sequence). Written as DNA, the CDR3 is TGTGCCAGCAGTTACTCGGGACAGAGTGTATGGGAACTGTTTTTT. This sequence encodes CASSYSGQSVWELFF.

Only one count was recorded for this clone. CDR3 region: CSVGAGAVAETQYF. DNA of the CDR3: TGCAGCGTTGGAGCGGGGGCAGTGGCAGAGACCCAGTACTTC. The chain joins TRBV29-1 to TRBJ2-5; TRBD2 agrees at 8 bases. The CDR3 covers 14 residues. CDR1 is SQVTM, CDR2 ANQGSEA, per germline. V lost 4 bases, J lost 4 bases, and 8 bases stayed unmatched. Complete variable domain (other parts from reference TRBV29-1 and TRBJ2-5): SAVISQKPSRDICQRGTSLTIQCQVDSQVTMMFWYRQQPGQSLTLIATANQGSEATYESGFVIDKFPISRPNLTFSTLTVSNMSPEDSSIYLCSVGAGAVAETQYFGPGTRLLVL.

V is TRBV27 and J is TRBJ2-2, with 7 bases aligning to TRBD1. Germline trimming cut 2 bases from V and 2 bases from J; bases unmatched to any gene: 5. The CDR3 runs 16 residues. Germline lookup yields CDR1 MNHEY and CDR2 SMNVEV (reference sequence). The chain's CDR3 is CASSLLGQENTGELFF. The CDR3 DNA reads TGTGCCAGCAGTTTACTCGGACAGGAAAACACCGGGGAGCTGTTTTTT.

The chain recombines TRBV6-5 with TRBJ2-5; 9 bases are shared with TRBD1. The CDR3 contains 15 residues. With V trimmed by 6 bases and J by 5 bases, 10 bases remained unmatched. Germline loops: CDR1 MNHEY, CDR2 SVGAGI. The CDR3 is CASSKTGGGEETQYF. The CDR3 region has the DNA TGTGCCAGCAGCAAGACAGGGGGAGGCGAGGAGACCCAGTACTTC.

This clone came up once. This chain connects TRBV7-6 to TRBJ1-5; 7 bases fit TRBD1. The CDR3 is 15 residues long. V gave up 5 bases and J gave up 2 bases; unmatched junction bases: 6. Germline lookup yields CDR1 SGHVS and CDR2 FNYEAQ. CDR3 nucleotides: TGTGCCAGCAGCCGGGACAGTGGGGGCAATCAGCCCCAGCATTTT. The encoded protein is CASSRDSGGNQPQHF. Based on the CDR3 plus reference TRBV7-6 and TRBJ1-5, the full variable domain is GAGVSQSPRYKVTKRGQDVALRCDPISGHVSLYWYRQALGQGPEFLTYFNYEAQQDKSGLPNDRFSAERPEGSISTLTIQRTEQRDSAMYRCASSRDSGGNQPQHFGDGTRLSIL.

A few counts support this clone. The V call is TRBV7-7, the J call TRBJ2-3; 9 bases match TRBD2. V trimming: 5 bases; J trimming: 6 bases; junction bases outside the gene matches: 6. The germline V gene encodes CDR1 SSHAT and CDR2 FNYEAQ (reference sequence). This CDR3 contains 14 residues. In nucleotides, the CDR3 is TGTGCCAGCAGCGCGGGACTAGCATCCGATACGCAGTATTTT. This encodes CASSAGLASDTQYF.

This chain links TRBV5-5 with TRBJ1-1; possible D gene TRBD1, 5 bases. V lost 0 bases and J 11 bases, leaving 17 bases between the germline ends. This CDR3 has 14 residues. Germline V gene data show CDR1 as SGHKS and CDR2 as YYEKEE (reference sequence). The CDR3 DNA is TGTGCCAGCAGCTTGGGGTCAAGCAGGGAAAGGGCTTTCTTT. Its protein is CASSLGSSRERAFF.

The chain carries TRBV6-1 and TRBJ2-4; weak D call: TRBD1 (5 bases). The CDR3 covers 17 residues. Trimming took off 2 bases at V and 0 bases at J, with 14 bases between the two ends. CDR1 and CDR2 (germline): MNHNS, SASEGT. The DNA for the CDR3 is TGTGCCAGCAGTGAACCTCCCAGGACACGAGCCAAAAACATTCAGTACTTC. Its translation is CASSEPPRTRAKNIQYF.